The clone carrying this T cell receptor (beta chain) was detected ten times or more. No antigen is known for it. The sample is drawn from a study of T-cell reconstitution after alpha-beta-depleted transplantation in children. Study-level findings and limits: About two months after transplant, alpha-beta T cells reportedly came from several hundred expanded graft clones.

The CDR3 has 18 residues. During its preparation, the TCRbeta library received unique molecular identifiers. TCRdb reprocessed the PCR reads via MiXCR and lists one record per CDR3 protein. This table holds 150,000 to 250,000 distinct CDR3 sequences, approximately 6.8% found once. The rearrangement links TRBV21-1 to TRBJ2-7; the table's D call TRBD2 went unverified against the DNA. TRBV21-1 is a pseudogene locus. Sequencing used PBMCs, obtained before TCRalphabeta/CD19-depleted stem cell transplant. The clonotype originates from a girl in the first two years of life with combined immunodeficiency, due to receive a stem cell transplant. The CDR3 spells CASTLLSGSGGFFYEQYF. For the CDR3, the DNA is TGTGCCAGCACCCTCCTCTCAGGATCGGGCGGATTTTTCTACGAGCAGTACTTC.